The clone carrying this T cell receptor beta chain was counted a single time. The antigen is undetermined. Isolation per sample recovered at least 7 million PBMCs. This sample is drawn from a study of blood T cells in healthy people across ages. Study-level results: Underestimates were what the diversity estimates from one million T cells were considered to be.

For the second PCR, which ran for 7 to 11 cycles, a sample-barcoded 5' primer and a J-beta primer mix were used. Each cDNA was tagged by a template-switch adaptor containing 12 random nucleotides. TCRdb used MiXCR to reprocess the 5' RACE reads, holding one entry per CDR3 protein. The profile shows just under 750,000 distinct CDR3 sequences, 22% of them singletons. Trimming removed 6 bases from V and 0 bases from J, with 12 bases in between. Per the germline V gene, CDR1 is SGDLS and CDR2 is YYNGEE. This CDR3 contains 14 residues. Sequenced input: blood. V is TRBV9 and J is TRBJ1-2; D gene uncertain. This receptor was taken from a man in his 70s in good health. The CDR3 is CASTVGVTNYGYTF. In DNA form, the CDR3 reads TGTGCCAGCACCGTCGGGGTAACTAACTATGGCTACACCTTC.